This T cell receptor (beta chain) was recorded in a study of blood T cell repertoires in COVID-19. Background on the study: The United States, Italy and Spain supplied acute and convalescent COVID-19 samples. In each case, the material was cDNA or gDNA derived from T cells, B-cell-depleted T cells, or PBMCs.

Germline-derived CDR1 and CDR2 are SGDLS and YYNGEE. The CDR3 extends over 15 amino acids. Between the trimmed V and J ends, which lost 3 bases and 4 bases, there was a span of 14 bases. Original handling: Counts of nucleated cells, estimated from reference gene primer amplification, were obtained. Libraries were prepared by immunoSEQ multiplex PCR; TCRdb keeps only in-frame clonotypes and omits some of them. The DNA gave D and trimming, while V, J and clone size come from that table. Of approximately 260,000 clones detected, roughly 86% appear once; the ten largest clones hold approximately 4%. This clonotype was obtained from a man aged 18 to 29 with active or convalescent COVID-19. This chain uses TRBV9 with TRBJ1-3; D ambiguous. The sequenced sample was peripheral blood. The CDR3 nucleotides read TGTGCCAGCAGCGGGAGTCCTAGGTCCGGAAACACCATATATTTT. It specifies CASSGSPRSGNTIYF.